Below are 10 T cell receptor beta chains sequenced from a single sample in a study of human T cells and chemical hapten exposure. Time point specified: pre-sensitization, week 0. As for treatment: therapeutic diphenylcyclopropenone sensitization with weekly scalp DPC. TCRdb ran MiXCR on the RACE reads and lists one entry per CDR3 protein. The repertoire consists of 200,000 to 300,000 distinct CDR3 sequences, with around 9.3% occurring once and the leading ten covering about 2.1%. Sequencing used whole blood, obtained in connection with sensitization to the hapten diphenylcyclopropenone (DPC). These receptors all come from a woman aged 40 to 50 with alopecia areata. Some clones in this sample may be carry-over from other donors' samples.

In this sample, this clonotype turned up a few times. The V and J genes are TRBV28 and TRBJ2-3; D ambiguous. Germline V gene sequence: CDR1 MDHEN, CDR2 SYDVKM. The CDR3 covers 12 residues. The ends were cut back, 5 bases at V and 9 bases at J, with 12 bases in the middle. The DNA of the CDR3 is TGTGCCAGCAGTATAACAGACCTCACGCAGTATTTT. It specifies CASSITDLTQYF.

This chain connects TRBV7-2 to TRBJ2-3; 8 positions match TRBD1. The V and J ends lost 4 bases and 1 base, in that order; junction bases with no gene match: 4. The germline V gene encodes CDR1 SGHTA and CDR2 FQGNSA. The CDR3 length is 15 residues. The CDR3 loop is CASSSAGQGTDTQYF. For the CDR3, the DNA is TGTGCCAGCAGCTCCGCGGGACAGGGCACAGATACGCAGTATTTT.

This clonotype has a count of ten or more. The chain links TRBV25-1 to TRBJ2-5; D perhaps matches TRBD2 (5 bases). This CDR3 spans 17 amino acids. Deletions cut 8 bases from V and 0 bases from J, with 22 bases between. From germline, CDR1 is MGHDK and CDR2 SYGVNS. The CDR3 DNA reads TGTGCCAGCGGCGGGTACGTCCGCAGAGAGTACCAAGAGACCCAGTACTTC. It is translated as CASGGYVRREYQETQYF.

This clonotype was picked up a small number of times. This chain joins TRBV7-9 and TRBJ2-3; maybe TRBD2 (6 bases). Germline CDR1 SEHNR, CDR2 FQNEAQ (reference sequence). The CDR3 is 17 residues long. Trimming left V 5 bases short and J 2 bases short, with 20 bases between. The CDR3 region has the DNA TGTGCCAGCAGCCTAAAGGCGACTGGCGGGAACACAGATACGCAGTATTTT. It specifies CASSLKATGGNTDTQYF.

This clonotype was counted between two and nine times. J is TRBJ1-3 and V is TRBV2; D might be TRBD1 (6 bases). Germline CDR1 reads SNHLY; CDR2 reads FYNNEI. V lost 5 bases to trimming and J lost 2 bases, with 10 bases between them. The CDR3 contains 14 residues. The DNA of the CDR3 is TGTGCCAGCAGTTCAGGACAGCCTGGAAACACCATATATTTT. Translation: CASSSGQPGNTIYF.

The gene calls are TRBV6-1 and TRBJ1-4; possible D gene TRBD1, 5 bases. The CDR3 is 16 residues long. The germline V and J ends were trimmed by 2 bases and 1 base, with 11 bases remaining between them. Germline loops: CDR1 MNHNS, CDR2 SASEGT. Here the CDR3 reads CASSENRGVTNEKLFF. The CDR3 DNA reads TGTGCCAGCAGTGAAAATCGGGGGGTAACTAATGAAAAACTGTTTTTT.

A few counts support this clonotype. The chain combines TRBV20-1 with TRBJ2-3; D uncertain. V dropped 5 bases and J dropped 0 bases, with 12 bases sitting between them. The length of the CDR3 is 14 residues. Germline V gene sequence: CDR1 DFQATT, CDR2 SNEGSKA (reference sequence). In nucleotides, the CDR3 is TGCAGTGCTCTGCCTGCAGCTAGCACAGATACGCAGTATTTT. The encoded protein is CSALPAASTDTQYF.

The CDR3 DNA is TGTGCCAGCAGTTACAAGGGCGGGAGCGGCTACGAGCAGTACTTC. It specifies CASSYKGGSGYEQYF. The J gene is TRBJ2-7, the V gene TRBV6-5; 7 positions match TRBD2. CDR3 size: 15 residues. Per the germline V gene, CDR1 is MNHEY and CDR2 is SVGAGI. Trimming at V came to 2 bases and at J to 3 bases, leaving 7 bases not matched to a gene.

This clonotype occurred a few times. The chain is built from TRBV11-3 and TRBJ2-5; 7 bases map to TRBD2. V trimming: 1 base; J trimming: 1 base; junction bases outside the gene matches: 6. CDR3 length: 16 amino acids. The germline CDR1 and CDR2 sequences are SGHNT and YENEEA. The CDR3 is CASSLGLGGGQETQYF. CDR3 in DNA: TGTGCCAGCAGCTTAGGGTTGGGCGGGGGCCAAGAGACCCAGTACTTC.

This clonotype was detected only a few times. The CDR3 bases are TGTGCCAGCAGTTACTCGAGGGGACTAGCCTTCGAGCAGTACTTC. It encodes CASSYSRGLAFEQYF. This chain connects TRBV6-5 to TRBJ2-7; 9 positions agree with TRBD2. Germline CDR1 reads MNHEY; CDR2 reads SVGAGI. With V trimmed by 0 bases and J by 6 bases, 6 bases remained unmatched. This CDR3 contains 15 residues.